Presented here are 28 T cell receptor beta chains from one specimen sequenced in a study of T cell changes during pregnancy in multiple sclerosis. The table came from immunoSEQ multiplex PCR; TCRdb's copy has only in-frame clones and leaves some out. Seen here are 42,000 or so clones, about 94% observed once, and the top ten hold around 8.1%. The material sequenced was CD8+ T cells from peripheral blood mononuclear cells, taken in the third trimester of pregnancy. The receptors come from a female donor with multiple sclerosis, enrolled in a pregnancy study.

This clone was seen a handful of times. The chain recombines TRBV19 with TRBJ2-1, with 8 bases matching TRBD1. Germline lookup yields CDR1 LNHDA and CDR2 SQIVND (reference sequence). The CDR3 is 15 residues long. The V gene end was trimmed by 3 bases and the J gene end by 5 bases; junction bases not matched to a gene: 6. The CDR3 coding sequence is TGTGCCAGTAGTATTGTCAGGGGGCTGCACAATGAGCAGTTCTTC. Its protein product is CASSIVRGLHNEQFF.

V is TRBV2 and J is TRBJ2-7; D call uncertain. This CDR3 is 15 amino acids long. CDR1 is SNHLY, CDR2 FYNNEI, per germline. Trimming shortened V by 6 bases and J by 2 bases, and 17 bases separated the two germline ends. The CDR3 loop reads CASRGPSTDPYEQYF. The CDR3 nucleotides read TGTGCCAGCAGAGGCCCCTCTACAGATCCCTACGAGCAGTACTTC.

This chain links TRBV4-3 with TRBJ1-2; D remains unclear. Germline V gives CDR1 LGHNA, CDR2 YSLEER. The V and J ends lost 1 base and 4 bases respectively, with 10 bases between them. The CDR3 has 14 residues. The CDR3 region has the DNA TGCGCCAGCAGCCAAGGGTTAGGGAGCTATGGCTACACCTTC. This codes for CASSQGLGSYGYTF.

This chain connects TRBV4-3 to TRBJ1-1; D is unclear. Trimming removed 0 bases from V and 0 bases from J, with 11 bases in between. The length of the CDR3 is 16 residues. CDR1 and CDR2 from the germline V gene are LGHNA and YSLEER. The CDR3 reads CASSQDVGWMNTEAFF. The CDR3 DNA reads as TGCGCCAGCAGCCAAGATGTCGGGTGGATGAACACTGAAGCTTTCTTT.

The chain uses TRBV5-1 and TRBJ2-5; D is undetermined. V dropped 4 bases and J dropped 4 bases, with 11 bases sitting between them. The CDR3 covers 13 residues. Germline loops: CDR1 SGHRS, CDR2 YFSETQ. CDR3 bases: TGCGCCAGCAGCCAGAACCTCCCAGAGACCCAGTACTTC. Translated, it gives CASSQNLPETQYF.

The V call is TRBV7-9, the J call TRBJ2-1; 12 bases map to TRBD2. V was pared by 4 bases and J by 0 bases, with 7 bases of the junction left unmatched. The CDR3 totals 18 residues. Germline loops: CDR1 SEHNR, CDR2 FQNEAQ (reference sequence). CDR3: CASSSGLAGKVSYNEQFF. The CDR3 coding sequence is TGTGCCAGCAGCTCCGGACTAGCGGGAAAGGTCTCCTACAATGAGCAGTTCTTC.

The sample holds one count of this clone. CDR3 protein: CASSSPDRYPRELFF. As DNA, the CDR3 is TGTGCCAGCAGCTCCCCGGACAGGTATCCCAGGGAGCTGTTTTTT. The V call is TRBV9, the J call TRBJ2-2; 7 nucleotides match TRBD1. Per germline, CDR1 SGDLS and CDR2 YYNGEE. Losses at the gene ends were 4 bases for V and 9 bases for J; bases not matched to a gene: 12. The CDR3 sequence is 15 residues long.

This CDR3 reads CASRNGRANEQFF. As DNA, the CDR3 is TGTGCCAGTAGAAACGGGAGGGCCAATGAGCAGTTCTTC. The chain uses TRBV19 and TRBJ2-1; 8 bases fit TRBD2. J gave up 6 bases and V 6 bases, and 4 bases lay outside the gene matches. Germline assignment: CDR1 LNHDA and CDR2 SQIVND (reference sequence). The CDR3 length is 13 residues. The whole variable domain, filled in from reference TRBV19 and TRBJ2-1, reads DGGITQSPKYLFRKEGQNVTLSCEQNLNHDAMYWYRQDPGQGLRLIYYSQIVNDFQKGDIAEGYSVSREKKESFPLTVTSAQKNPTAFYLCASRNGRANEQFFGPGTRLTVL.

This sequence joins TRBV28 and TRBJ2-7; 11 nucleotides agree with TRBD2. The CDR3 runs to 14 residues. Germline CDR1 and CDR2: MDHEN and SYDVKM. With V trimmed by 5 bases and J by 5 bases, 5 bases remained unmatched. CDR3 DNA sequence: TGTGCCAGCAGTCCACTAGCGGGAGACAACGAGCAGTACTTC. Its translation: CASSPLAGDNEQYF. Using reference TRBV28 and TRBJ2-7 for the parts outside the CDR3, the full variable domain is DVKVTQSSRYLVKRTGEKVFLECVQDMDHENMFWYRQDPGLGLRLIYFSYDVKMKEKGDIPEGYSVSREKKERFSLILESASTNQTSMYLCASSPLAGDNEQYFGPGTRLTVT.

The chain uses TRBV4-1 and TRBJ2-7, with D perhaps TRBD1 (6 bases). This CDR3 comprises 14 residues. CDR1 MGHRA and CDR2 YSYEKL come from the germline V gene. V dropped 5 bases and J dropped 0 bases, with 11 bases sitting between them. DNA of the CDR3: TGCGCCAGCAGCTCAGACAGGTCCTCCTACGAGCAGTACTTC. It specifies CASSSDRSSYEQYF.

The CDR3 region has the DNA TGTGCCAGCAGCCTCCGGGGGAACAATCAGCCCCAGCATTTT. It encodes CASSLRGNNQPQHF. The chain joins TRBV28 to TRBJ1-5; weak D call: TRBD1 (5 bases). Germline CDR1 and CDR2: MDHEN and SYDVKM. The CDR3 runs to 14 residues. The V end was cut by 6 bases, the J end by 3 bases, with 12 bases between.

This chain links TRBV19 with TRBJ1-1, with D hard to call. V lost 3 bases to trimming and J lost 2 bases, with 13 bases between them. The CDR3 length is 15 residues. CDR1 LNHDA and CDR2 SQIVND come from the germline V gene (reference sequence). CDR3 amino acids: CASSIFSGSNTEAFF. The CDR3 bases are TGTGCCAGTAGTATTTTTTCGGGGTCTAACACTGAAGCTTTCTTT.

This chain connects TRBV13 to TRBJ2-3; tentatively, D is TRBD1 (5 bases). V lost 5 bases and J lost 2, with 14 bases in between. The CDR3 covers 15 residues. Germline V gives CDR1 PRHDT, CDR2 FYEKMQ (reference sequence). The CDR3 DNA sequence: TGTGCCAGCAGCAGTGACAGAAGTTTCACAGATACGCAGTATTTT. Translated, it gives CASSSDRSFTDTQYF. The whole variable domain, filled in from reference TRBV13 and TRBJ2-3, reads AAGVIQSPRHLIKEKRETATLKCYPIPRHDTVYWYQQGPGQDPQFLISFYEKMQSDKGSIPDRFSAQQFSDYHSELNMSSLELGDSALYFCASSSDRSFTDTQYFGPGTRLTVL.

This clone was counted once. The CDR3 DNA sequence: TGTGCCAGCAGCTTATTACAGGGTATGACGAATGAGCAGTTCTTC. This encodes CASSLLQGMTNEQFF. The rearrangement uses TRBV7-9 and TRBJ2-1; possible D gene TRBD1, 6 bases. Germline V gene lookup returns CDR1 SEHNR and CDR2 FQNEAQ (reference sequence). V lost 2 bases to trimming and J lost 7 bases, with 15 bases between them. The CDR3 sequence is 15 residues long. Filled out from reference TRBV7-9 and TRBJ2-1, the complete variable domain reads DTGVSQNPRHKITKRGQNVTFRCDPISEHNRLYWYRQTLGQGPEFLTYFQNEAQLEKSRLLSDRFSAERPKGSFSTLEIQRTEQGDSAMYLCASSLLQGMTNEQFFGPGTRLTVL.

J is TRBJ2-2 and V is TRBV27; possible D gene TRBD1, 6 bases. Trimming cost V 7 bases and J 4 bases, with 13 bases left between them. This CDR3 is 14 amino acids long. Per the germline V gene, CDR1 is MNHEY and CDR2 is SMNVEV (reference sequence). The CDR3: CASTVTGTTGELFF. The CDR3, as DNA: TGTGCCAGCACCGTAACAGGGACCACCGGGGAGCTGTTTTTT.

The V call is TRBV19, the J call TRBJ1-5; TRBD1 is a possible D gene (6 bases). Germline values: CDR1 LNHDA, CDR2 SQIVND (reference sequence). The V and J ends lost 11 bases and 2 bases respectively, with 13 bases between them. CDR3 length: 13 amino acids. Written as DNA, the CDR3 is TGTGCCGCGACAGGTGGCGGCAATCAGCCCCAGCATTTT. It encodes CAATGGGNQPQHF.

V and J are TRBV27 and TRBJ2-7; 8 nucleotides line up with TRBD1. V was pared by 4 bases and J by 5 bases, with 7 bases of the junction left unmatched. CDR3 length: 14 amino acids. Germline V CDR1 and CDR2: MNHEY, SMNVEV (reference sequence). CDR3 protein: CASSSGQGSHEQYF. In DNA, the CDR3 is TGTGCCAGCAGTTCAGGACAGGGTAGCCACGAGCAGTACTTC.

V is TRBV27 and J is TRBJ1-4; D gene unclear. CDR3 length equals 15 residues. The germline V and J ends were trimmed by 6 bases and 7 bases, with 18 bases remaining between them. CDR1 and CDR2 (germline): MNHEY, SMNVEV (reference sequence). CDR3 DNA: TGTGCCAGCAGCCCAACCGCCGGCGGTAGTGAAAAACTGTTTTTT. Translation gives CASSPTAGGSEKLFF.

The chain links TRBV29-1 to TRBJ2-2, with TRBD1 matching over 7 bases. This CDR3 is 13 amino acids long. V shed 7 bases, J shed 4 bases, and the junction held 6 bases outside the gene matches. The germline gives CDR1 SQVTM, CDR2 ANQGSEA. Here the CDR3 DNA reads TGCAGCGGAAGACAGGGTTCCACCGGGGAGCTGTTTTTT. As protein: CSGRQGSTGELFF.

The CDR3 DNA is TGTGCCAGTACCGGGACAGGGCTGGGCGAGCAGTACTTC. Its protein is CASTGTGLGEQYF. The chain is built from TRBV7-9 and TRBJ2-7; TRBD1 agrees at 9 bases. Germline assignment: CDR1 SEHNR and CDR2 FQNEAQ (reference sequence). The CDR3 contains 13 residues. Trimming removed 9 bases from V and 6 bases from J; junction bases left unmatched: 9. Full variable domain (remainder filled in from reference TRBV7-9 and TRBJ2-7): DTGVSQNPRHKITKRGQNVTFRCDPISEHNRLYWYRQTLGQGPEFLTYFQNEAQLEKSRLLSDRFSAERPKGSFSTLEIQRTEQGDSAMYLCASTGTGLGEQYFGPGTRLTVT.

The V gene is TRBV28, the J gene TRBJ2-1; TRBD2 aligns across 7 bases. The germline V gene has CDR1 MDHEN and CDR2 SYDVKM. The ends lost 2 bases at V and 7 bases at J; junction bases unmatched: 2. The CDR3 runs 13 residues. CDR3 nucleotide sequence: TGTGCCAGCAGTTTAGGCGGGGGAAATGAGCAGTTCTTC. Translated: CASSLGGGNEQFF.

There are a few counts of this clone. The J gene is TRBJ1-1, the V gene TRBV9; 9 bases are a match to TRBD1. The CDR3 spans 15 residues. V lost 3 bases to trimming and J lost 6 bases; unmatched junction nucleotides: 9. The germline V gene encodes CDR1 SGDLS and CDR2 YYNGEE. CDR3 in DNA: TGTGCCAGCAGCGAGACCGGGACAGGGAGCTCTGAAGCTTTCTTT. Translating it yields CASSETGTGSSEAFF.

The chain recombines TRBV5-1 with TRBJ2-2, with D possibly being TRBD1 (5 bases). Germline V gene sequence: CDR1 SGHRS, CDR2 YFSETQ. This CDR3 comprises 15 residues. With 0 bases removed from V and 4 bases from J, the gap between germline ends came to 10 bases. The CDR3 protein is CASSLEGSGTGELFF. DNA of the CDR3: TGCGCCAGCAGCTTGGAGGGGTCGGGCACCGGGGAGCTGTTTTTT. The full variable domain, with the rest looked up from reference TRBV5-1 and TRBJ2-2, is KAGVTQTPRYLIKTRGQQVTLSCSPISGHRSVSWYQQTPGQGLQFLFEYFSETQRNKGNFPGRFSGRQFSNSRSEMNVSTLELGDSALYLCASSLEGSGTGELFFGEGSRLTVL.

The rearrangement uses TRBV13 and TRBJ1-1, with TRBD1 matching 7 bases. CDR1 and CDR2 from the germline V gene are PRHDT and FYEKMQ (reference sequence). The V and J ends lost 0 bases and 0 bases, in that order; junction bases with no gene match: 4. This CDR3 is 16 amino acids long. CDR3 DNA: TGTGCCAGCAGCTTAGGGGCAGGGGGGATGAACACTGAAGCTTTCTTT. The encoded protein is CASSLGAGGMNTEAFF.

The V call is TRBV25-1, the J call TRBJ2-7; D gene unclear. V lost 7 bases and J 2 bases, leaving 15 bases between the germline ends. Germline CDR1 and CDR2: MGHDK and SYGVNS. The CDR3 has 14 residues. CDR3 in amino acids: CASTSLEVAYEQYF. The CDR3 DNA reads TGTGCCAGCACATCACTCGAGGTGGCCTACGAGCAGTACTTC.

The chain employs TRBV9 and TRBJ2-1; D unclear. The CDR3 is 16 residues long. Germline V gene lookup returns CDR1 SGDLS and CDR2 YYNGEE. The V and J ends lost 0 bases and 4 bases respectively, with 14 bases between them. CDR3 sequence: CASSVEAGHLYNEQFF. As DNA, the CDR3 is TGTGCCAGCAGCGTAGAGGCAGGCCATCTTTACAATGAGCAGTTCTTC.

V usage is TRBV27 and J usage is TRBJ2-7; D is perhaps TRBD1 (5 bases). Trimming removed 4 bases at V and 5 bases at J, with 15 bases between. Germline values: CDR1 MNHEY, CDR2 SMNVEV (reference sequence). The CDR3 extends over 14 amino acids. This CDR3 reads CASSSRQGGHEQYF. The CDR3 DNA is TGTGCCAGCAGTTCCCGCCAGGGCGGTCACGAGCAGTACTTC.

The rearrangement links TRBV2 to TRBJ1-3, with 7 bases matching TRBD1. The trim removed 11 bases at V and 2 bases at J, leaving 15 bases unmatched. The CDR3 is 16 residues long. Germline-derived CDR1 and CDR2 are SNHLY and FYNNEI. CDR3: CASQGELDITGNTIYF. The CDR3 DNA follows: TGTGCCTCCCAGGGGGAGCTCGATATCACTGGAAACACCATATATTTT. Using reference TRBV2 and TRBJ1-3 for the parts outside the CDR3, the full variable domain is EPEVTQTPSHQVTQMGQEVILRCVPISNHLYFYWYRQILGQKVEFLVSFYNNEISEKSEIFDDQFSVERPDGSNFTLKIRSTKLEDSAMYFCASQGELDITGNTIYFGEGSWLTVV.